The subject of this entry is one T cell receptor beta chain. Its antigen remains unknown. One junction end disagrees with the germline gene, perhaps due to a read error. The CDR3 spans 15 residues. From germline, CDR1 is MNHNS and CDR2 SASEGT. These data are taken from a study of T cell repertoires in ileal Crohn's disease. Study-level information: All patients had surgery for stricturing (approximately 61%) or penetrating (39%) disease.

Repertoires were generated with immunoSEQ multiplex PCR, while TCRdb's copy carries only in-frame clones and drops some. The sample gives tens of thousands of clones, about three quarters of which show up once; roughly 6% is in the top ten. Findings and caveats of the study: Sorted CD8 T cells held more high-frequency clones than CD4. Endoscopic recurrence occurred in every patient whose clonality exceeded 26.8%.

The genes are TRBV6-1 and TRBJ1-1, with 9 nucleotides matching TRBD1. This receptor was obtained from an adult with Crohn's disease. The sample was ileal tissue. The CDR3 DNA reads TGTGCCAACAGTCCGGGACAGGGCGAGAACACTGAAGCTTTCTTT. Translating it yields CANSPGQGENTEAFF.